This TCR beta chain was documented in a study of post-analysis software for immune sequencing data. Background on the study: Patients with relapsing-remitting, secondary progressive and progressive-relapsing multiple sclerosis courses were all represented. Study observations and caveats: Relative to controls, patients with multiple sclerosis showed significantly lower normalized Chao1 diversity. Clustering by F measure revealed strong co-clustering among samples prepared together in one batch. Roughly five TRBV segments appeared more often in patients than in controls, and TRBV5-6, TRBV5-1 and TRBV20-1 were among these.

Presence of unique molecular identifiers characterized the TCR beta cDNA libraries. TCRdb ran MiXCR on the PCR reads and lists one entry per CDR3 protein. The sample comprises some 160,000 distinct CDR3 sequences, under 40% of which are singletons, and 25% to 35% rests with the top ten. V lost 5 bases, J lost 0 bases, and 14 bases lay in between. This CDR3 contains 16 residues. On this clonotype: Its matching antigen is unknown.

Specimen: blood, collected after autologous hematopoietic stem cell transplantation. The sequence came from a girl between 10 and 17 years old with multiple sclerosis. This chain uses TRBV12-3 or TRBV12-4 with TRBJ2-1, with D perhaps assigned TRBD1 or TRBD2 (5 bases each). The CDR3 DNA is TGTGCCAGCAGTACTAGAGGGGCGAGCTCCTACAATGAGCAGTTCTTC. This gives the protein CASSTRGASSYNEQFF.